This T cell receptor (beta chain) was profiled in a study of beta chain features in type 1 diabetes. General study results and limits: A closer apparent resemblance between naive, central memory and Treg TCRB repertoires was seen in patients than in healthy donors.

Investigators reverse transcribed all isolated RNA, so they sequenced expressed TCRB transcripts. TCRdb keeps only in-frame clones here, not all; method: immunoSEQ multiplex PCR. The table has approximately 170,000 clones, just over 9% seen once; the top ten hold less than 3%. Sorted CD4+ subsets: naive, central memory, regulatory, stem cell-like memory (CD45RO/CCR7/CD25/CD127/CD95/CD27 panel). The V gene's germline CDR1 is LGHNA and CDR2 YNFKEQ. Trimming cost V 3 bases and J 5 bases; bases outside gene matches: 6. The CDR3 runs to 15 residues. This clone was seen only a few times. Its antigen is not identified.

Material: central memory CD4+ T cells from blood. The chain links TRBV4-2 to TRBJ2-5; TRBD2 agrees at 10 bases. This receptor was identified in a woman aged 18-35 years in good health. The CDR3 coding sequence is TGTGCCAGCAGCCAGGGTGAGACTAGCGGGGAGACCCAGTACTTC. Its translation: CASSQGETSGETQYF.